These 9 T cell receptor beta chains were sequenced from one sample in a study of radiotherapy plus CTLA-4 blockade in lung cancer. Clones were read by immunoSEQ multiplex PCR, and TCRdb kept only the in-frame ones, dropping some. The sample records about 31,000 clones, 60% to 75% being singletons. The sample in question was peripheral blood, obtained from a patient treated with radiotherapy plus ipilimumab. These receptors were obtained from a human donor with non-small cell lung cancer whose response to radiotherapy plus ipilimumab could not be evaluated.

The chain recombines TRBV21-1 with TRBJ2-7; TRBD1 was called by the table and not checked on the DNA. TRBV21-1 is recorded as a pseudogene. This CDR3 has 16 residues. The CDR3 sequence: CASSKALRDRTHEQYF. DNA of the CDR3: TGTGCCAGCAGCAAAGCGCTAAGGGACAGGACCCACGAGCAGTACTTC.

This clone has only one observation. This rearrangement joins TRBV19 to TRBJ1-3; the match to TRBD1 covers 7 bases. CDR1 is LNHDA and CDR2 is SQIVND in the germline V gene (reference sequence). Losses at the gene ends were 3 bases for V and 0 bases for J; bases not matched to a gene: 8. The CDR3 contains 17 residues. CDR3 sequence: CASSIRGQLSSGNTIYF. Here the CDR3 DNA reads TGTGCCAGTAGTATCAGGGGACAGCTGAGCTCTGGAAACACCATATATTTT. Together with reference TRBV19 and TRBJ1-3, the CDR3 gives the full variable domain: DGGITQSPKYLFRKEGQNVTLSCEQNLNHDAMYWYRQDPGQGLRLIYYSQIVNDFQKGDIAEGYSVSREKKESFPLTVTSAQKNPTAFYLCASSIRGQLSSGNTIYFGEGSWLTVV.

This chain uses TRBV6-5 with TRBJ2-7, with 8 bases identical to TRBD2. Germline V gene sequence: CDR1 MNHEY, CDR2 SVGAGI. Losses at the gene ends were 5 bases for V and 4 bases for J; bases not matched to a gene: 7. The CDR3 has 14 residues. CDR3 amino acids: CASSPSGSMYEQYF. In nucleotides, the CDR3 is TGTGCCAGCAGTCCCAGCGGGAGTATGTACGAGCAGTACTTC.

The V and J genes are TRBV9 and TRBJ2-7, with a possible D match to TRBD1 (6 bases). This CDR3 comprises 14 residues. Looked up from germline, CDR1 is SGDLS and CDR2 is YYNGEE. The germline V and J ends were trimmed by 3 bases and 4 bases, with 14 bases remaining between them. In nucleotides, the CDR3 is TGTGCCAGCAGCGCCAACCCGGGACAATACGAGCAGTACTTC. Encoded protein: CASSANPGQYEQYF. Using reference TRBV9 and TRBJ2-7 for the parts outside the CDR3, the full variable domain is DSGVTQTPKHLITATGQRVTLRCSPRSGDLSVYWYQQSLDQGLQFLIQYYNGEERAKGNILERFSAQQFPDLHSELNLSSLELGDSALYFCASSANPGQYEQYFGPGTRLTVT.

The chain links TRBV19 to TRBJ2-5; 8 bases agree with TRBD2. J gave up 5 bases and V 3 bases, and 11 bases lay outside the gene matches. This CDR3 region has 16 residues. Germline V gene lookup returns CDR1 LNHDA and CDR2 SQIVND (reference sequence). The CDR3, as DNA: TGTGCCAGTAGTATGTATTCCAGCGGGAGAAGGGAGACCCAGTACTTC. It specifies CASSMYSSGRRETQYF.

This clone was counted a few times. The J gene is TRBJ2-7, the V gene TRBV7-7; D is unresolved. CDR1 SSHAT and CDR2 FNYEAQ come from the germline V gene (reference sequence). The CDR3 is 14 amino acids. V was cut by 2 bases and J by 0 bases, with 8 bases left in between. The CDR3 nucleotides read TGTGCCAGCAGCTTAAGCAGCGCCTCCTACGAGCAGTACTTC. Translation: CASSLSSASYEQYF.

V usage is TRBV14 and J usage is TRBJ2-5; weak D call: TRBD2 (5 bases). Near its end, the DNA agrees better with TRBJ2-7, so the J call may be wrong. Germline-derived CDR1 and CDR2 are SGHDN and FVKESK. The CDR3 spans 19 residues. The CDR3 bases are TGTGCCAGCAGCCAAAGGTCCAGCGGTACTTATCCCACTACCTACGAGCAGTACTTC. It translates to CASSQRSSGTYPTTYEQYF.

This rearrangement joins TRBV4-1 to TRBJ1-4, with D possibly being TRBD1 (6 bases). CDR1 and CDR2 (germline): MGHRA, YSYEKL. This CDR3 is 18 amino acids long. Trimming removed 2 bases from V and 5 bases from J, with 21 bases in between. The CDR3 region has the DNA TGCGCCAGCAGCCAAACAGGCCCCCTCGGGACACGCAATGAAAAACTGTTTTTT. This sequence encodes CASSQTGPLGTRNEKLFF.

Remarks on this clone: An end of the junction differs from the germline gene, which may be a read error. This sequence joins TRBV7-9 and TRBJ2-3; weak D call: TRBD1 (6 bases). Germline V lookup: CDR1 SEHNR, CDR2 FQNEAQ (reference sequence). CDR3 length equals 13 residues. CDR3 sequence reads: CASSTGVTGTQYF. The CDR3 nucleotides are TGTGCCAGCAGCACCGGGGTGACAGGTACGCAGTATTTT.